This T cell receptor (beta chain) is drawn from a study of CD8+ T cells in alopecia areata. Overall study findings and caveats: Baseline CD8+ expansion's link to response remains uncertain, as there was one nonresponder.

Trimming took off 2 bases at V and 7 bases at J, with 10 bases between the two ends. There are 13 residues in the CDR3. Germline V gene sequence: CDR1 SGHRS, CDR2 YFSETQ. Investigators isolated RNA and reverse transcribed it into cDNA to act as the sequencing template. Clones were read by immunoSEQ multiplex PCR, and TCRdb kept only the in-frame ones, dropping some. The sample lists more than 200,000 clones, around two fifths seen once, with about 2.4% in the top ten. Treatment noted: oral pan-JAK inhibitor, 5-10 mg twice daily. A remark on this clone: Its specificity is not known.

The clonotype comes from a human donor with alopecia areata. Specimen: CD4+ T cells sorted from blood, collected around week 36, from a patient treated with tofacitinib. The chain is built from TRBV5-1 and TRBJ1-5; no definite D call. CDR3 in DNA: TGCGCCAGCAGCTTCGGGGTAGGCCAGCCCCAGCATTTT. It translates to CASSFGVGQPQHF.